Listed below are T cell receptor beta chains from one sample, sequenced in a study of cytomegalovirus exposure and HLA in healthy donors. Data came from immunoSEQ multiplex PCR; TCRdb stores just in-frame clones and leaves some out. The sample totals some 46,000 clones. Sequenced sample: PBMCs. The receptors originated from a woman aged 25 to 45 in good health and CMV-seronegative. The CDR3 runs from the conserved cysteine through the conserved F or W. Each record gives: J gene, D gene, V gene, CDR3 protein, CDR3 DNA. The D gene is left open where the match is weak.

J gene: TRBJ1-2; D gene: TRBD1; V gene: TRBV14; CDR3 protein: CASSGQGPYGYTF; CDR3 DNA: TGTGCCAGCAGCGGACAGGGCCCCTATGGCTACACCTTC
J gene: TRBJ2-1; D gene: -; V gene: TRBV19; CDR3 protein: CASSGGGEQFF; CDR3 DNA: TGTGCCAGTAGTGGAGGCGGTGAGCAGTTCTTC
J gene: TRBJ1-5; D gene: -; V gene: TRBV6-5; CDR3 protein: CASSRSGYSNQPQHF; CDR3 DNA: TGTGCCAGCAGTCGCTCGGGGTATAGCAATCAGCCCCAGCATTTT
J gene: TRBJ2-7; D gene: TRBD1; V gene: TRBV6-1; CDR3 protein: CASSAGQLAYEQYF; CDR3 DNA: TGTGCCAGCAGTGCGGGACAGCTAGCCTACGAGCAGTACTTC
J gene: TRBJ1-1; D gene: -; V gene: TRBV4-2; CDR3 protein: CASSQDSLKNTEAFF; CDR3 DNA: TGTGCCAGCAGCCAAGATAGTCTGAAGAACACTGAAGCTTTCTTT
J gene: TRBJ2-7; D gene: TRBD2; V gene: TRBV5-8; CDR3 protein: CASYSGTGLYEQYF; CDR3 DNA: TGTGCCAGTTATAGCGGGACCGGTCTCTACGAGCAGTACTTC
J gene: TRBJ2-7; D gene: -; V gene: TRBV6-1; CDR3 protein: CASSLLYEQYF; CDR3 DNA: TGTGCCAGCAGTTTACTGTACGAGCAGTACTTC
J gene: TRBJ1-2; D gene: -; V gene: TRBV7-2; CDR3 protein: CASSTTGIYGYTF; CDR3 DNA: TGTGCCAGCAGCACCACAGGGATCTATGGCTACACCTTC
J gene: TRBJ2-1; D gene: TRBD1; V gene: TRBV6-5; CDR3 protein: CASRTGGSYNEQFF; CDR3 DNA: TGTGCCAGCAGGACAGGGGGATCCTACAATGAGCAGTTCTTC
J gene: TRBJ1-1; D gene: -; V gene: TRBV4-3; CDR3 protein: CASSQTGTEAFF; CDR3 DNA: TGCGCCAGCAGCCAAACAGGTACTGAAGCTTTCTTT
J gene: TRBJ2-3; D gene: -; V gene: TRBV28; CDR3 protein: CASSSPGASTDTQYF; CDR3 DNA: TGTGCCAGCAGTTCCCCTGGGGCTAGCACAGATACGCAGTATTTT
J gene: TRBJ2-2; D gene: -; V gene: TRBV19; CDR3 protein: CASSMLDTGELFF; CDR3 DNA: TGTGCCAGTAGTATGCTAGACACCGGGGAGCTGTTTTTT
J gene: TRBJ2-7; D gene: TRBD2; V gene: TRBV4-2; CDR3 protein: CASSQNRGLAGPYEQYF; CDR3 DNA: TGTGCCAGCAGCCAAAATCGTGGACTAGCGGGACCCTACGAGCAGTACTTC
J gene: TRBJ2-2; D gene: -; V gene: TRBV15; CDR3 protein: CATSRDLAGGTGELFF; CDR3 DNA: TGTGCCACCAGCAGAGATCTTGCAGGTGGCACCGGGGAGCTGTTTTTT
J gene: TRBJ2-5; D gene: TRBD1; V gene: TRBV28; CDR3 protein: CASSFGTGRETQYF; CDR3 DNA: TGTGCCAGCAGTTTTGGGACAGGGAGGGAGACCCAGTACTTC
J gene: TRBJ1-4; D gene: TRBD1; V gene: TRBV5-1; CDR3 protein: CASSLGGTGNRKLFF; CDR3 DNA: TGCGCCAGCAGCTTGGGCGGGACAGGGAATAGGAAACTGTTTTTT
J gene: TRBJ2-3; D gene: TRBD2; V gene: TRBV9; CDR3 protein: CASSVGLGRAADTQYF; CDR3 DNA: TGTGCCAGCAGCGTCGGACTAGGCAGGGCCGCAGATACGCAGTATTTT
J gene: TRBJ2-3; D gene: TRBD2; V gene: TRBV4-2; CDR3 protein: CASSPLSGSTDTQYF; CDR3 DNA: TGTGCCAGCAGTCCGCTTAGCGGGAGCACAGATACGCAGTATTTT
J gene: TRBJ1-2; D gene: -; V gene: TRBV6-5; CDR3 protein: CASRPQGSNHYGYTF; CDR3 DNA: TGTGCCAGCAGACCACAGGGATCGAATCACTATGGCTACACCTTC
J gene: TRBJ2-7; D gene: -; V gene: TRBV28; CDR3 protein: CASSPGVPYEQYF; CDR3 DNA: TGTGCCAGCAGTCCAGGGGTCCCCTACGAGCAGTACTTC
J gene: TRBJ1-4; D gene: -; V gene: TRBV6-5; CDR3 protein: CASSSGGGVGEKLFF; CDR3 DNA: TGTGCCAGCAGTTCGGGGGGTGGAGTGGGGGAAAAACTGTTTTTT
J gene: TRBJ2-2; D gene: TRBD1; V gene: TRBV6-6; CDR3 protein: CASRSGGNTGELFF; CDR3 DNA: TGTGCCAGCAGGTCAGGGGGGAACACCGGGGAGCTGTTTTTT
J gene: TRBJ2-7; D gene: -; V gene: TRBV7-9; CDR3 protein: CVSSPGFERYEQYF; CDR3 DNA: TGTGTCAGCAGCCCTGGATTCGAGAGGTACGAGCAGTACTTC
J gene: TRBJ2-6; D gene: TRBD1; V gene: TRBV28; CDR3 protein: CASTGQGAGYGANVLTF; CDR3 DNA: TGTGCCAGCACCGGACAGGGGGCGGGTTATGGGGCCAACGTCCTGACTTTC
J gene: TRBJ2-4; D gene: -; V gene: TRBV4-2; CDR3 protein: CASSGWENIQYF; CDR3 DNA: TGTGCCAGCTCAGGGTGGGAAAACATTCAGTACTTC
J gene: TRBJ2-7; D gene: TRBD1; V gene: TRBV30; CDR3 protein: CAWNPDRGRDEQYF; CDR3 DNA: TGTGCCTGGAATCCGGACAGGGGACGAGACGAGCAGTACTTC
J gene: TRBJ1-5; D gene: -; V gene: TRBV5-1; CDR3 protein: CASSPDGPQPQHF; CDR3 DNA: TGCGCCAGCAGCCCGGATGGGCCCCAGCCCCAGCATTTT
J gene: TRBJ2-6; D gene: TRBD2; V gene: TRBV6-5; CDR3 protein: CASGLAGSGANVLTF; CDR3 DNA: TGTGCCAGCGGACTAGCGGGATCTGGGGCCAACGTCCTGACTTTC
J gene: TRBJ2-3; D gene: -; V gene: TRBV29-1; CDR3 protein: CSVEKGRDTQYF; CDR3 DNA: TGCAGCGTTGAGAAAGGGAGGGATACGCAGTATTTT
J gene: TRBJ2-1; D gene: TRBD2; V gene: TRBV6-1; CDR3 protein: CAGRGLAGGGEQFF; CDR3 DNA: TGTGCCGGAAGGGGACTAGCGGGAGGAGGTGAGCAGTTCTTC
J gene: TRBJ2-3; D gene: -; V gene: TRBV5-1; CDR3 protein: CASRMNAGTDTQYF; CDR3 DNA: TGCGCCAGCAGGATGAATGCGGGCACAGATACGCAGTATTTT
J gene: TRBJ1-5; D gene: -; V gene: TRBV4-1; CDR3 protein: CASSQDGRGNQPQHF; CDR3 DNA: TGCGCCAGCAGCCAAGACGGGAGGGGCAATCAGCCCCAGCATTTT
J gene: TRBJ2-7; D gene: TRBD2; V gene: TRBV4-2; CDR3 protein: CASSPRGRGSYEQYF; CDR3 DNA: TGTGCCAGCAGCCCCCGGGGGAGGGGCTCCTACGAGCAGTACTTC
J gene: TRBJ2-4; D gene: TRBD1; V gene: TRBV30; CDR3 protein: CAGSDRGSAKNIQYF; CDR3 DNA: TGTGCCGGGAGTGACAGGGGGTCAGCCAAAAACATTCAGTACTTC
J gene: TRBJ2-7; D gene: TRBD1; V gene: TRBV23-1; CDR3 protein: CASSPKGTGGSSYEQYF; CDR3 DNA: TGCGCCAGCAGTCCGAAGGGGACAGGGGGCTCCTCGTACGAGCAGTACTTC
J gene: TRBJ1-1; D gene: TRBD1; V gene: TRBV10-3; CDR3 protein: CAARGLYEAFF; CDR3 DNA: TGTGCCGCCAGGGGGCTTTATGAAGCTTTCTTT
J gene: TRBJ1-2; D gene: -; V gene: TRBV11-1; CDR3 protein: CASSLPGGYGYTF; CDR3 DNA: TGTGCCAGCAGCTTACCAGGAGGTTATGGCTACACCTTC
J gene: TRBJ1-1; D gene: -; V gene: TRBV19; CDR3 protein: CASSRKGRTEAFF; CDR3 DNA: TGTGCCAGTTCGAGGAAGGGGCGAACTGAAGCTTTCTTT
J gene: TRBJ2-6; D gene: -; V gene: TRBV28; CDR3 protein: CASSLPHSGANVLTF; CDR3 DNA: TGTGCCAGCAGTTTACCCCACTCTGGGGCCAACGTCCTGACTTTC
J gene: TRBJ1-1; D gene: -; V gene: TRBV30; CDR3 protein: CAWSRGTEAFF; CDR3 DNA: TGTGCCTGGAGCAGGGGTACTGAAGCTTTCTTT
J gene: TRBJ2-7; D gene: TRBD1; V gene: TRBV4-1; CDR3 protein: CASSPGQGPSYEQYF; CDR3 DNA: TGCGCCAGCAGCCCCGGACAGGGGCCCTCCTACGAGCAGTACTTC
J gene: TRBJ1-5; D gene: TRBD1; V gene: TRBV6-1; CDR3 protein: CASSEETGGRQPQHF; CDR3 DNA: TGTGCCAGCAGTGAAGAAACAGGGGGCCGGCAGCCCCAGCATTTT
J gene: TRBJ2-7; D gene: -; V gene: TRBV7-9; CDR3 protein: CASSLSYEQYF; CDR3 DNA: TGTGCCAGCAGCCTAAGCTACGAGCAGTACTTC